This TCR beta chain originates from a study of blood T cell repertoires in COVID-19. On the study more broadly: PBMCs, B-cell-depleted T cells, or T cells were the source of the cDNA or gDNA that made up the material.

In the source study's methods: Amplified reference gene primers provided the basis for estimating nucleated cell counts. TCRdb's table, derived via immunoSEQ multiplex PCR, lists solely in-frame clones and lacks some. Clone size and V and J calls were adopted from that table, with D and trimming inferred from the DNA. The table shows 50,000 to 65,000 clones, with 70% to 90% occurring only once. The CDR3 spans 14 residues. Germline V CDR1 and CDR2: SGHNT, YYREEE (reference sequence). The J segment lost 7 bases and the V segment lost 4 bases, leaving 5 bases of the junction unmatched. The chain uses TRBV5-4 and TRBJ2-4, with 10 bases that match TRBD1. This TCR derives from a man aged 40-55 years with acute or convalescent COVID-19. The sequencing sample was made of peripheral blood. In nucleotides, the CDR3 is TGTGCCAGCAGCCCTTGGACAGGGGGGAACATTCAGTACTTC. This gives the protein CASSPWTGGNIQYF.